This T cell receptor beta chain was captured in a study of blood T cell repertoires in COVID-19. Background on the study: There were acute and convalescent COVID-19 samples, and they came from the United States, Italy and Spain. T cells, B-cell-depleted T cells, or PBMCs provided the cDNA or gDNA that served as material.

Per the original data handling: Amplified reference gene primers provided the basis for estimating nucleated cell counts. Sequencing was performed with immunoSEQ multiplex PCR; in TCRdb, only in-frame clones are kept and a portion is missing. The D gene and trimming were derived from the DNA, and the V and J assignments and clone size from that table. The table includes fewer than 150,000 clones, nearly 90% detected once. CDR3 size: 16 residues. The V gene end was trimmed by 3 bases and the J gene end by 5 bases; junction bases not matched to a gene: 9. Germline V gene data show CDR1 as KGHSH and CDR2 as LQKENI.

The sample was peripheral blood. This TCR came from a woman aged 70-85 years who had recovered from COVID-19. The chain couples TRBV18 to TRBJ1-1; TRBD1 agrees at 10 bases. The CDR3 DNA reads TGTGCCAGCTCACCCACGACAGGGGGCGCTAGTACTGAAGCTTTCTTT. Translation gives CASSPTTGGASTEAFF.